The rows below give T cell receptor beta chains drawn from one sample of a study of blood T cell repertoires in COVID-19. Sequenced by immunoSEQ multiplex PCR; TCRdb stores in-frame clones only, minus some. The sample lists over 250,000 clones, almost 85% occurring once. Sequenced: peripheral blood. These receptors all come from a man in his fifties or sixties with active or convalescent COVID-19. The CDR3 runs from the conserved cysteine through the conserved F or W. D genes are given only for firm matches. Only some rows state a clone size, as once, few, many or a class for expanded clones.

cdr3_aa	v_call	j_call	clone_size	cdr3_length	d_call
CAWRRENTEAFF	TRBV30	TRBJ1-1	NA	12	NA
CASSLAFGRVGEKLFF	TRBV5-1	TRBJ1-4	NA	16	NA
CASTGDFVYGYTF	TRBV30	TRBJ1-2	NA	13	TRBD1
CATSRGGGRGNQPQHF	TRBV15	TRBJ1-5	NA	16	NA
CSAQGWYTEAFF	TRBV29-1	TRBJ1-1	NA	12	NA
CAWSSGQGSEAFF	TRBV30	TRBJ1-1	NA	13	TRBD1
CASSQDPIRGAHTEAFF	TRBV3-1/TRBV3-2	TRBJ1-1	once	17	NA
CASSEARGYEQYF	TRBV6-1	TRBJ2-7	NA	13	NA
CAWSARGGTPILLSGNTIYF	TRBV30	TRBJ1-3	NA	20	NA
CASRPSGSSYEQYF	TRBV7-9	TRBJ2-7	NA	14	TRBD2
CASSLQGNYGYTF	TRBV6-2/TRBV6-3	TRBJ1-2	NA	13	NA
CASSTDRGEQYF	TRBV2	TRBJ2-7	NA	12	TRBD1
CASSSGLANEQFF	TRBV7-2	TRBJ2-1	NA	13	TRBD2
CASSQFGARNTGELFF	TRBV3-1/TRBV3-2	TRBJ2-2	NA	16	NA
CAWSVHGGLGKLFF	TRBV30	TRBJ1-4	NA	14	NA
CASSPGLAGGNEQFF	TRBV7-8	TRBJ2-1	NA	15	TRBD2
CATRRDRASRNGYTF	TRBV28	TRBJ1-2	NA	15	TRBD1
CASSLLSSYNSPLHF	TRBV7-2	TRBJ1-6	few	15	NA
CASTGDTEAFF	TRBV10-3	TRBJ1-1	NA	11	NA
CATSRGNEQFF	TRBV24-1	TRBJ2-1	NA	11	NA
CASSPRQGNYGYTF	TRBV18	TRBJ1-2	NA	14	TRBD1
CASSLYGTGGTEAFF	TRBV5-5	TRBJ1-1	NA	15	TRBD1
CASSGGPVRIGRRNTGELFF	TRBV27	TRBJ2-2	few	20	NA
CAWSMRLVTLGQFF	TRBV30	TRBJ2-1	NA	14	NA
CASSVSPGGETQYF	TRBV9	TRBJ2-5	NA	14	TRBD1
CASSSVPRRHNQPQHF	TRBV11-3	TRBJ1-5	NA	16	NA
CASSLGSGVLYGYTF	TRBV7-2	TRBJ1-2	NA	15	NA
CASSITQQREQFF	TRBV19	TRBJ2-1	NA	13	NA
CATSDSTATDTQYF	TRBV24-1	TRBJ2-3	NA	14	NA
CASRAGLAGEDGFF	TRBV2	TRBJ2-1	NA	14	TRBD2
CASSRTSGRAETQYF	TRBV3-1/TRBV3-2	TRBJ2-5	NA	15	TRBD2
CASSQPRPGANEKLFF	TRBV3-1/TRBV3-2	TRBJ1-4	NA	16	NA
CASSIDDNMNTEAFF	TRBV19	TRBJ1-1	once	15	NA
CASSLAPRDRVNEKLFF	TRBV7-9	TRBJ1-4	NA	17	TRBD1
CASNDMRGRGFF	TRBV28	TRBJ1-1	few	12	TRBD1
CASTHSDSSPYEQYF	TRBV11-2	TRBJ2-7	NA	15	NA
CASSLGLAEQFF	TRBV19	TRBJ2-1	few	12	TRBD2
CASSRDGGISQYF	TRBV19	TRBJ2-7	NA	13	NA
CASSRLAGTDTQYF	TRBV3-1/TRBV3-2	TRBJ2-3	NA	14	TRBD2
CASSLSDQGYTF	TRBV5-5	TRBJ1-2	NA	12	NA
CASSRSGGYEQYF	TRBV3-1/TRBV3-2	TRBJ2-7	NA	13	TRBD1
CASSQEGRRGETQYF	TRBV4-3	TRBJ2-5	NA	15	NA
CASSQESGYAFF	TRBV4-2	TRBJ1-1	NA	12	NA
CASSLRSADEQFF	TRBV7-2	TRBJ2-1	once	13	NA
CASSSSGRGSYNEQFF	TRBV7-9	TRBJ2-1	NA	16	TRBD2
CASSQSRGGEKETQYF	TRBV5-4	TRBJ2-5	NA	16	NA
CASSLQDSMNTEAFF	TRBV6-5	TRBJ1-1	NA	15	NA
CASSLSPPGTSGATDTQYF	TRBV27	TRBJ2-3	NA	19	TRBD2
CAWSARTGGYTF	TRBV30	TRBJ1-2	NA	12	TRBD1
CASSQDRGRRGYTF	TRBV3-1/TRBV3-2	TRBJ1-2	NA	14	TRBD1
CASSSTDGQNTEAFF	TRBV7-3	TRBJ1-1	few	15	NA
CASSYSGGLAYEQYF	TRBV6-5	TRBJ2-7	NA	15	NA
CAWNRGRNTEAFF	TRBV30	TRBJ1-1	NA	13	NA
CASSFAGTGAYEQYF	TRBV7-2	TRBJ2-7	NA	15	TRBD1
CASKPTRAEELFF	TRBV27	TRBJ2-2	NA	13	NA
CASSLRTGGSGNTIYF	TRBV3-1/TRBV3-2	TRBJ1-3	NA	16	NA